The text below deals with one T cell receptor beta chain. The antigen remains undetermined. The length of the CDR3 is 18 residues. With 4 bases clipped from V and 2 bases from J, the junction kept 9 bases outside the gene matches. Per the germline V gene, CDR1 is MNHNS and CDR2 is SASEGT. The data derive from a study of cytomegalovirus exposure and HLA in healthy donors. General study results and limits: Serostatus for CMV was the only available immune exposure information. For most TCR sequences rarity was the rule, although some public TCRs occurred in many donors.

Donors consisted of healthy bone marrow donors. The PCR contained 60 Vbeta and 13 Jbeta primers. The protocol was immunoSEQ multiplex PCR, while the TCRdb copy is restricted to in-frame clones and leaves out a portion. The sample lists under 200,000 clones, around 80% seen once, with around 9.1% in the top ten. The receptor's source is a male donor in good health and CMV-seropositive. This chain connects TRBV6-1 to TRBJ1-5; 12 bases agree with TRBD1. Input material: PBMCs. In DNA form, the CDR3 reads TGTGCCAGCAGTGGAAAGGGACAGGGGGCGAGTGGCAATCAGCCCCAGCATTTT. This encodes CASSGKGQGASGNQPQHF.